The clone carrying this TCR beta chain came up a few times. The antigen is undetermined. This sample is part of a study of cytomegalovirus exposure and HLA in healthy donors. CDR3 length equals 16 residues. After removal of 5 bases from V and 0 bases from J, the junction contained 9 bases not matched to a gene. The germline CDR1 and CDR2 sequences are SQVTM and ANQGSEA. Study observations and caveats: Among TCR beta chains, those listed as cytomegalovirus-associated numbered under 200.

Profiling relied on immunoSEQ multiplex PCR, and the TCRdb table lists in-frame clones only, not all of them. The sample lists approximately 140,000 clones; 88% were seen once. Sequenced material: PBMCs. The chain combines TRBV29-1 with TRBJ2-1; 8 nucleotides align to TRBD2. This TCR was sampled from a woman aged 18-29 years in good health and CMV-seropositive. As DNA, the CDR3 is TGCAGCGTTTTTCCCTCGAGCGGGAGCTCCTACAATGAGCAGTTCTTC. It yields the protein CSVFPSSGSSYNEQFF.